This T cell receptor beta chain was identified during a study of cytomegalovirus exposure and HLA in healthy donors. For the study at large: The same platform was used for the roughly 120 validation repertoires and the roughly 730 first-cohort repertoires, a later analysis reported.

Study-level results: In the roughly 120 validation repertoires, approximately 94% of cluster scores exceeded 0, per a later analysis. Across donors, most TCRs were seen rarely, yet some public ones were widespread.

A remark on this clone: Its cognate antigen is unknown.

Produced via immunoSEQ multiplex PCR; TCRdb's table is partial and in-frame only. The sample lists approximately 170,000 clones, 75% to 90% occurring once. The CDR3 covers 13 residues. From germline, CDR1 is SGHRS and CDR2 YFSETQ. The V segment lost 7 bases and the J segment 0 bases; nucleotides outside the gene matches: 3. Sequenced sample: PBMCs. V is TRBV5-1 and J is TRBJ1-1, with TRBD1 identical over 7 bases. This TCR was sampled from a man aged 18-30 years in good health and CMV-seropositive. The CDR3 is CASATGMNTEAFF. The CDR3 nucleotides are TGCGCCAGCGCGACAGGGATGAACACTGAAGCTTTCTTT.